This T cell receptor (beta chain) originates from a study of blood T cell repertoires in COVID-19. Looking at the study overall: The United States, Italy and Spain were the sources of the acute and convalescent COVID-19 samples. The cDNA or gDNA used as material had been derived from T cells, B-cell-depleted T cells, or PBMCs.

The V gene lost 2 bases and the J gene lost 2 bases, with 15 bases spanning the gap. The CDR3 covers 16 residues. The germline gives CDR1 MNHNS, CDR2 SASEGT. Measured with immunoSEQ multiplex PCR; TCRdb has only the in-frame clones, and not every one. This table holds 90,000 to 100,000 clones, about 80% found once. This chain uses TRBV6-1 with TRBJ1-2; a weak D match, TRBD1 (6 bases). Sequencing input: peripheral blood. The sequence derives from a man between 60 and 75 years old with acute or convalescent COVID-19. CDR3 sequence reads: CASSEISGQRNYGYTF. DNA for the CDR3: TGTGCCAGCAGTGAAATAAGCGGACAGAGAAACTATGGCTACACCTTC.